This T cell receptor beta chain was observed in a study of cytomegalovirus exposure and HLA in healthy donors. This clone has more than one count but fewer than ten. Its target is not known. The study, taken as a whole, reports: Productive status was seen about 90% or about 30% of the time for most TCR beta V segments in an earlier analysis.

It was with 60 Vbeta and 13 Jbeta primers that the PCR ran. Using immunoSEQ multiplex PCR, the repertoire was profiled, and TCRdb retains in-frame clones only, with some absent. The sample includes roughly 140,000 clones, 65% to 85% seen only once; the top ten take approximately 4%. Sequencing was done on a sample of PBMCs. This TCR derives from a woman in her 40s in good health and CMV-seropositive.

The chain's CDR3 is CASSSSTGYYGYTF. The DNA for the CDR3 is TGTGCCAGCAGCTCCTCGACGGGATACTATGGCTACACCTTC. V gene TRBV7-9 combines with J gene TRBJ1-2, with D uncertain. V lost 4 bases to trimming and J lost 3 bases, with 12 bases between them. The germline V gene has CDR1 SEHNR and CDR2 FQNEAQ (reference sequence). This CDR3 region has 14 residues.